The 28 T cell receptor beta chains listed next were all sequenced from one sample in a study of T cell repertoires in cytomegalovirus infection. TCRdb re-derived calls from the reads in MiXCR, one entry per CDR3 protein. This sample has around 260,000 distinct CDR3 sequences, with under 30% found just once. Sequencing was performed on PBMCs. The receptor source for this set is a human donor in good health (CMV status not recorded). Some clones in this sample may be carry-over from other donors' samples.

The chain recombines TRBV11-2 with TRBJ2-1, with D possibly TRBD2 on 5 matching bases. The V end lost 7 bases, the J end lost 1 base, and 14 bases lay between the germline ends. CDR1 and CDR2 from the germline V gene are SGHAT and FQNNGV. This CDR3 has 15 amino acids. CDR3 bases: TGTGCCAGCATCGCTCAACGGGGTTCCTACAATGAGCAGTTCTTC. Amino acid sequence: CASIAQRGSYNEQFF.

The sample holds many counts of this clonotype. The chain has TRBV7-2 and TRBJ1-2; 7 bases line up with TRBD1. CDR1 SGHTA and CDR2 FQGNSA come from the germline V gene. The V segment lost 5 bases and the J segment 2 bases; nucleotides outside the gene matches: 5. CDR3 length equals 14 residues. CDR3 nucleotides: TGTGCCAGCAGCCGTCGACAGGGCAACTATGGCTACACCTTC. Amino acid sequence: CASSRRQGNYGYTF.

This clonotype occurred many times. The V call is TRBV6-1, the J call TRBJ2-3; 7 bases line up with TRBD2. The CDR3 extends over 13 amino acids. Trimming cost V 5 bases and J 3 bases; bases outside gene matches: 2. Germline V gene data show CDR1 as MNHNS and CDR2 as SASEGT. The CDR3 sequence: CASSPGGTDTQYF. Written as DNA, the CDR3 is TGTGCCAGCAGTCCCGGGGGGACAGATACGCAGTATTTT.

This clonotype was seen ten or more times. The rearrangement uses TRBV7-2 and TRBJ1-5; maybe TRBD1 (5 bases). Germline V CDR1 and CDR2: SGHTA, FQGNSA. The CDR3 has 15 residues. Trimming took 4 bases from V and 0 from J, leaving 10 bases between them. The CDR3 DNA reads as TGTGCCAGCAGCTCGGGAGGGACTAGCAATCAGCCCCAGCATTTT. Protein: CASSSGGTSNQPQHF.

The CDR3 region is CAIRGLAGDGELFF. For the CDR3, the DNA is TGTGCCATCAGGGGACTAGCGGGAGACGGGGAGCTGTTTTTT. J is TRBJ2-2 and V is TRBV10-3; 14 nucleotides line up with TRBD2. The V and J ends lost 6 bases and 7 bases, in that order; junction bases with no gene match: 1. The CDR3 extends over 14 amino acids. CDR1 is ENHRY, CDR2 SYGVKD, per germline.

The chain recombines TRBV2 with TRBJ1-3, with D possibly being TRBD1 (5 bases). The length of the CDR3 is 15 residues. Germline loops: CDR1 SNHLY, CDR2 FYNNEI. With 2 bases removed from V and 4 bases from J, the gap between germline ends came to 12 bases. CDR3 residues: CASSEFRGIGNTIYF. The CDR3 DNA sequence: TGTGCCAGCAGTGAATTTCGGGGGATCGGAAACACCATATATTTT. The whole variable domain, filled in from reference TRBV2 and TRBJ1-3, reads EPEVTQTPSHQVTQMGQEVILRCVPISNHLYFYWYRQILGQKVEFLVSFYNNEISEKSEIFDDQFSVERPDGSNFTLKIRSTKLEDSAMYFCASSEFRGIGNTIYFGEGSWLTVV.

The chain has TRBV29-1 and TRBJ2-3; 12 bases line up with TRBD2. Trimming took 6 bases from V and 10 from J; bases not matched to a gene: 11. Germline loops: CDR1 SQVTM, CDR2 ANQGSEA. The CDR3 length is 14 residues. The CDR3 nucleotides are TGCAGCGTCATGACTAGCGGGAGAGTGGATGCGCAGTATTTT. Protein: CSVMTSGRVDAQYF.

As for this clonotype: The junction differs from germline at one of its ends, possibly a read error. The chain uses TRBV4-1 and TRBJ2-2; no clear D. Germline-derived CDR1 and CDR2 are MGHRA and YSYEKL. The length of the CDR3 is 15 residues. CDR3 DNA sequence: TGTGCCAGCAGCCAAGTAAACAACTGGGCCGGGGAGCTGTTTTTT. This encodes CASSQVNNWAGELFF.

In its sample, this clonotype was seen many times. This rearrangement joins TRBV7-6 to TRBJ2-3; 8 nucleotides line up with TRBD1. The V and J ends lost 6 bases and 2 bases, in that order; junction bases with no gene match: 4. This CDR3 region has 14 residues. CDR1 is SGHVS, CDR2 FNYEAQ, per germline. CDR3 sequence: CASSDRGVTDTQYF. The CDR3 nucleotides read TGTGCCAGCAGTGACAGGGGCGTCACAGATACGCAGTATTTT.

This clonotype was observed at least ten times. V usage is TRBV7-9 and J usage is TRBJ1-3, with TRBD1 matching 7 bases. The CDR3 contains 14 residues. CDR1 is SEHNR and CDR2 is FQNEAQ in the germline V gene (reference sequence). J was trimmed by 2 bases and V by 2 bases; bases with no gene match: 0. CDR3: CASSLQGAGNTIYF. As DNA, the CDR3 is TGTGCCAGCAGCTTACAGGGGGCTGGAAACACCATATATTTT.

This clonotype was found many times. J is TRBJ2-7 and V is TRBV12-3 or TRBV12-4, with D tentatively TRBD1 (6 bases). The CDR3 extends over 14 amino acids. The germline V and J ends were trimmed by 10 bases and 6 bases, with 22 bases remaining between them. Here the CDR3 reads CATILTGPRGEQYF. The CDR3 DNA sequence: TGTGCCACCATCCTTACCGGGCCCAGGGGCGAGCAGTACTTC.

This clonotype was seen a few times. The V call is TRBV7-2, the J call TRBJ2-1, with 7 positions matching TRBD2. The V gene's germline CDR1 is SGHTA and CDR2 FQGNSA. V shed 6 bases and J 0 bases; nucleotides not matched to a gene: 8. This CDR3 region has 16 residues. The CDR3 sequence is CASSYSGPSSYNEQFF. CDR3 DNA sequence: TGTGCCAGCAGTTATAGCGGGCCTAGCTCCTACAATGAGCAGTTCTTC. Supplemented by reference TRBV7-2 and TRBJ2-1, the full variable domain reads GAGVSQSPSNKVTEKGKDVELRCDPISGHTALYWYRQSLGQGLEFLIYFQGNSAPDKSGLPSDRFSAERTGGSVSTLTIQRTQQEDSAVYLCASSYSGPSSYNEQFFGPGTRLTVL.

V gene TRBV28 combines with J gene TRBJ2-1, with TRBD2 matching over 12 bases. This CDR3 comprises 14 residues. Trimming cost V 4 bases and J 9 bases; bases outside gene matches: 4. Germline loops: CDR1 MDHEN, CDR2 SYDVKM. CDR3 bases: TGTGCCAGCAGTTCTAGCGGGGGGGTTGGTGAGCAGTTCTTC. It codes for CASSSSGGVGEQFF.

This clonotype was counted a few times. The V and J genes are TRBV5-1 and TRBJ1-1; tentatively, D is TRBD1 (6 bases). The CDR3 consists of 15 residues. Germline V gives CDR1 SGHRS, CDR2 YFSETQ. V was cut by 0 bases and J by 4 bases, with 13 bases left in between. The CDR3 loop is CASSLDQGRGTEAFF. CDR3 nucleotides: TGCGCCAGCAGCTTGGACCAGGGCAGGGGCACTGAAGCTTTCTTT.

The genes are TRBV7-9 and TRBJ2-3; 9 bases match TRBD1. CDR1 SEHNR and CDR2 FQNEAQ come from the germline V gene (reference sequence). V shed 5 bases and J 4 bases; nucleotides not matched to a gene: 4. This CDR3 comprises 14 residues. CDR3 sequence: CASSQGQGPDTQYF. In DNA, the CDR3 is TGTGCCAGCAGCCAAGGACAGGGGCCAGATACGCAGTATTTT.

The chain is built from TRBV7-2 and TRBJ1-2; D perhaps matches TRBD1 (5 bases). The CDR3 consists of 14 residues. The V gene's germline CDR1 is SGHTA and CDR2 FQGNSA. V was shortened by 4 bases and J by 2 bases, with 11 bases between the two germline ends. CDR3 amino acids: CASSSPGRNYGYTF. The CDR3 DNA reads as TGTGCCAGCAGCTCCCCGGGACGGAACTATGGCTACACCTTC. The complete variable domain, with remaining parts taken from reference TRBV7-2 and TRBJ1-2, reads GAGVSQSPSNKVTEKGKDVELRCDPISGHTALYWYRQSLGQGLEFLIYFQGNSAPDKSGLPSDRFSAERTGGSVSTLTIQRTQQEDSAVYLCASSSPGRNYGYTFGSGTRLTVV.

This clonotype showed up many times. J is TRBJ2-7 and V is TRBV7-2; TRBD2 matches at 10 bases. Unmatched junction bases numbered 10, after V lost 6 bases and J lost 2 bases. CDR3 length: 16 residues. Germline CDR1 reads SGHTA; CDR2 reads FQGNSA. The CDR3 coding sequence is TGTGCCAGCAGTTCTCCCACTAGCGGGACTCCCTACGAGCAGTACTTC. This gives the protein CASSSPTSGTPYEQYF.

This clonotype was found a few times. The chain uses TRBV7-7 and TRBJ2-7, with 9 bases aligning to TRBD1. The CDR3 runs 13 residues. Germline assignment: CDR1 SSHAT and CDR2 FNYEAQ (reference sequence). The CDR3 spells CASSRDREDEQYF. Here the CDR3 DNA reads TGTGCTAGCTCCCGGGACAGGGAGGACGAGCAGTACTTC.

This clonotype was observed a handful of times. This chain joins TRBV28 and TRBJ2-5; 7 bases are shared with TRBD1. Germline lookup yields CDR1 MDHEN and CDR2 SYDVKM. J lost 0 bases, V lost 7 bases, and 14 bases had no gene match. The CDR3 is 17 amino acids. CDR3 DNA sequence: TGTGCCAGCACCATCGCCACCCAGGACAGGTACCAAGAGACCCAGTACTTC. Its protein is CASTIATQDRYQETQYF.

The rearrangement joins TRBV12-3 or TRBV12-4 to TRBJ1-5; weak D call: TRBD1 (5 bases). V was cut by 3 bases and J by 7 bases, with 13 bases left in between. The CDR3 is made up of 14 amino acids. CDR3 sequence: CASSFAGGRQPQHF. CDR3 sequence (DNA): TGTGCCAGCAGTTTTGCGGGGGGGAGACAGCCCCAGCATTTT.

CDR3 nucleotide sequence: TGTGCCAGCAGCTTAGATGGGTACAGGGCGGTAGATACGCAGTATTTT. Its translation: CASSLDGYRAVDTQYF. The genes are TRBV11-2 and TRBJ2-3, with TRBD1 as a possible D gene (6 bases). The V end was cut by 0 bases, the J end by 5 bases, with 15 bases between. CDR3 length: 16 amino acids. The V gene's germline CDR1 is SGHAT and CDR2 FQNNGV.

This chain links TRBV20-1 with TRBJ1-5; 7 positions match TRBD1. This CDR3 region has 12 residues. V lost 5 bases to trimming and J lost 6 bases; unmatched junction nucleotides: 4. In germline, CDR1 is DFQATT, CDR2 SNEGSKA (reference sequence). CDR3 protein: CSASRGTQPQHF. The CDR3 bases are TGCAGTGCTTCCAGGGGGACTCAGCCCCAGCATTTT.

The chain is built from TRBV20-1 and TRBJ2-1, with D hard to call. Deletions cut 1 base from V and 0 bases from J, with 7 bases between. The CDR3 runs 14 residues. CDR1 DFQATT and CDR2 SNEGSKA come from the germline V gene (reference sequence). The CDR3 here is CSARVRASYNEQFF. The CDR3 DNA reads as TGCAGTGCTAGAGTTCGGGCCTCCTACAATGAGCAGTTCTTC.

This clonotype was recorded only once. This chain uses TRBV7-2 with TRBJ2-5; 10 bases agree with TRBD2. The CDR3 runs to 16 residues. After removal of 5 bases from V and 2 bases from J, the junction contained 8 bases not matched to a gene. Germline CDR1 is SGHTA and CDR2 is FQGNSA. Written as DNA, the CDR3 is TGTGCCAGCAGCGACGTACTAGCGGGGCCGCAAGAGACCCAGTACTTC. Protein: CASSDVLAGPQETQYF.

This clonotype has only a few counts. The chain combines TRBV20-1 with TRBJ2-3; the D call may be TRBD1 or TRBD2 (5 bases each). This CDR3 has 13 residues. Germline V gene data show CDR1 as DFQATT and CDR2 as SNEGSKA (reference sequence). Trimming removed 0 bases from V and 10 bases from J, with 14 bases in between. The CDR3 reads CSARDILRGAQYF. CDR3 coding DNA: TGCAGTGCTAGAGATATCCTGAGGGGAGCGCAGTATTTT.

This clonotype has a count of ten or more. This chain joins TRBV7-8 and TRBJ1-2; perhaps TRBD1 as D (5 bases). The ends were cut back, 3 bases at V and 0 bases at J, with 8 bases in the middle. Germline CDR1 reads SGHVS; CDR2 reads FQNEAQ. This CDR3 is built from 14 residues. DNA of the CDR3: TGTGCCAGCAGCTTGACAGCCTCTAACTATGGCTACACCTTC. Translated, it gives CASSLTASNYGYTF.

This clonotype was seen at least ten times. The chain links TRBV7-2 to TRBJ2-1; unclear D gene. Trimming removed 2 bases from V and 11 bases from J, with 13 bases in between. Germline assignment: CDR1 SGHTA and CDR2 FQGNSA. This CDR3 region has 13 residues. CDR3 sequence (DNA): TGTGCCAGCAGCTTATCGGGCGCCCGTCAGCAGTTCTTC. Protein product: CASSLSGARQQFF.

The chain employs TRBV6-5 and TRBJ2-1; 13 bases fit TRBD2. The germline gives CDR1 MNHEY, CDR2 SVGAGI. Trimming at V came to 2 bases and at J to 7 bases, leaving 8 bases not matched to a gene. The CDR3 sequence is 17 residues long. The CDR3: CASSYRTSGSSRNEQFF. The CDR3 DNA is TGTGCCAGCAGTTACAGGACTAGCGGGAGTTCAAGGAATGAGCAGTTCTTC.